Listed below are T cell receptor beta chains from one sample, sequenced in a study of a mutant IDH1 vaccine in newly diagnosed glioma. Here immunoSEQ multiplex PCR was the method, and the copy in TCRdb shows in-frame clones only, minus some. The sample holds 50,000 to 70,000 clones; approximately 80% are singletons and the top ten take around 4.6%. The antigens of these receptors remain unknown. The source material was PBMCs, sampled from a glioma patient whose treatment included an IDH1 peptide vaccine. The receptors were gathered from a man younger than 45 with glioma. The CDR3 runs from the conserved cysteine through the conserved F or W. A D gene is named only where the DNA matches it firmly. Part of the rows lack a size; the others show once, few, many or a class for expanded clones.

V gene,J gene,clone size,D gene,CDR3 protein,CDR3 DNA
TRBV13,TRBJ1-2,.,TRBD1,CASRTSLSRDRGLNNYGYTF,TGTGCCAGCAGAACGAGTCTGAGCCGGGACAGGGGGCTCAATAACTATGGCTACACCTTC
TRBV9,TRBJ2-7,once,.,CASSVAGSKQYF,TGTGCCAGCAGCGTAGCCGGGTCTAAGCAGTACTTC
TRBV10-3,TRBJ1-1,.,.,CAISESLGQGNTEAFF,TGTGCCATCAGTGAGTCGTTGGGGCAGGGGAACACTGAAGCTTTCTTT
TRBV6-1,TRBJ1-1,.,.,CASSGEGWSLNTEAFF,TGTGCCAGCAGTGGGGAGGGTTGGTCTTTGAACACTGAAGCTTTCTTT
TRBV6-5,TRBJ2-5,.,TRBD2,CASSKAGGPWETQYF,TGTGCCAGCAGCAAAGCGGGGGGGCCATGGGAGACCCAGTACTTC
TRBV2,TRBJ1-6,.,.,CASSVQSSYNSPLHF,TGTGCCAGCAGTGTTCAGTCGTCCTATAATTCACCCCTCCACTTT
TRBV5-1,TRBJ2-7,once,.,CASSSGWDEQYF,TGCGCCAGCAGCTCCGGATGGGACGAGCAGTACTTC
TRBV2,TRBJ2-7,.,.,CASSWARNEQYF,TGTGCCAGCAGTTGGGCACGGAACGAGCAGTACTTC
TRBV5-4,TRBJ1-6,.,.,CASSLDESPLHF,TGTGCCAGCAGCTTGGACGAATCACCCCTCCACTTT
TRBV5-1,TRBJ2-7,few,.,CASSPGQFGNEQYF,TGCGCCAGCAGCCCAGGACAGTTTGGAAACGAGCAGTACTTC
TRBV5-5,TRBJ1-2,.,TRBD1,CASSGTQGAFGYTF,TGTGCCAGCAGCGGAACACAGGGGGCCTTTGGCTACACCTTC
TRBV10-3,TRBJ1-5,.,TRBD1,CAISGSNGTGDWRPQPQHF,TGTGCCATCAGTGGGAGTAATGGGACAGGGGATTGGAGACCTCAGCCCCAGCATTTT
TRBV7-2,TRBJ1-5,once,TRBD1,CASSRRTGGHQPQHF,TGTGCCAGCAGCAGGCGGACAGGGGGCCATCAGCCCCAGCATTTT
TRBV6-5,TRBJ1-1,.,.,CASTRDSLGTEAFF,TGTGCCAGCACCAGAGACAGTTTGGGGACTGAAGCTTTCTTT
TRBV7-6,TRBJ2-7,.,.,CASSLRGIHSYEQYF,TGTGCCAGCAGCTTAAGGGGGATCCACTCCTACGAGCAGTACTTC
TRBV19,TRBJ2-1,.,.,CASSMMGAGEQFF,TGTGCCAGTAGTATGATGGGGGCCGGTGAGCAGTTCTTC
TRBV5-1,TRBJ1-1,.,.,CASSYGHQAFF,TGCGCCAGCAGCTACGGGCATCAAGCTTTCTTT
TRBV4-1,TRBJ1-1,few,.,CASSQEGGGTEAFF,TGCGCCAGCAGCCAAGAAGGGGGTGGTACTGAAGCTTTCTTT
TRBV6-5,TRBJ2-3,.,.,CASSYSGLTDTQYF,TGTGCCAGCAGTTACTCGGGCCTAACAGATACGCAGTATTTT
TRBV27,TRBJ2-2,once,TRBD2,CASSSGTSGGEGVLFF,TGTGCCAGCAGTTCCGGGACTAGCGGGGGGGAAGGCGTGCTGTTTTTT
TRBV7-9,TRBJ2-5,.,TRBD1,CASSPGDRERETQYF,TGTGCCAGCAGCCCAGGGGACAGGGAAAGAGAGACCCAGTACTTC
TRBV9,TRBJ2-3,.,TRBD1,CASSSGTGGKDTQYF,TGTGCCAGCAGCTCAGGGACAGGAGGAAAAGATACGCAGTATTTT
TRBV23-1,TRBJ2-1,.,.,CARQGGINEQFF,TGCGCCAGGCAAGGGGGGATCAATGAGCAGTTCTTC
TRBV9,TRBJ2-7,once,TRBD1,CASSQGQGSSYEQYF,TGTGCCAGCAGTCAAGGACAGGGCAGCTCCTACGAGCAGTACTTC
TRBV28,TRBJ2-1,.,TRBD2,CASSPASGGASEQFF,TGTGCCAGCAGTCCCGCTAGCGGGGGGGCGAGTGAGCAGTTCTTC
TRBV18,TRBJ1-1,.,TRBD1,CASSPSGQLTEAFF,TGTGCCAGCTCACCCTCGGGACAGCTCACTGAAGCTTTCTTT
TRBV10-3,TRBJ1-3,.,.,CAISESGPSENTIYF,TGTGCCATCAGTGAGTCCGGTCCCTCTGAAAACACCATATATTTT
TRBV5-1,TRBJ2-3,.,.,CASSLVGGRTDTQYF,TGCGCCAGCAGCTTGGTCGGGGGGCGTACAGATACGCAGTATTTT
TRBV6-5,TRBJ1-3,.,.,CASSSDGRLNTIYF,TGTGCCAGCAGTTCCGACGGGAGATTAAACACCATATATTTT
TRBV4-1,TRBJ2-2,.,TRBD2,CASSVAGQGTGELFF,TGCGCCAGCTCCGTAGCGGGTCAGGGCACCGGGGAGCTGTTTTTT
TRBV12-5,TRBJ2-1,.,.,CASGLGQKGGPLPGDEQFF,TGTGCTAGTGGTTTGGGGCAAAAGGGGGGCCCGCTCCCAGGGGATGAGCAGTTCTTC
TRBV7-6,TRBJ2-1,.,.,CASSPPGGSSYNEQFF,TGTGCCAGCAGCCCTCCTGGCGGCAGCTCCTACAATGAGCAGTTCTTC
TRBV5-6,TRBJ1-1,.,.,CASSLEARENTEAFF,TGTGCCAGCAGCTTGGAGGCGAGGGAGAACACTGAAGCTTTCTTT
TRBV19,TRBJ2-7,.,.,CASSTSTVSSYEQYF,TGTGCCAGTTCCACCTCCACAGTTAGCTCCTACGAGCAGTACTTC
TRBV4-1,TRBJ2-7,.,TRBD2,CASSRGLAGAYEQYF,TGCGCCAGCAGCCGAGGGCTAGCGGGGGCCTACGAGCAGTACTTC
TRBV5-1,TRBJ1-1,few,.,CASSPVTNTEAFF,TGCGCCAGCAGCCCCGTAACGAACACTGAAGCTTTCTTT
TRBV28,TRBJ2-7,.,TRBD1,CASSPLGDRGFYEQYF,TGTGCCAGCAGTCCACTGGGGGACAGGGGTTTCTACGAGCAGTACTTC
TRBV2,TRBJ1-6,.,TRBD1,CASRPTTGVYRSSYNSPLHF,TGTGCCAGCAGGCCCACGACAGGGGTGTATAGGAGCTCCTATAATTCACCCCTCCACTTT
TRBV28,TRBJ1-5,.,.,CASSPYRDQPQHF,TGTGCCAGCAGTCCCTACAGGGATCAGCCCCAGCATTTT
TRBV9,TRBJ2-7,.,TRBD1,CASSPTGAEGYEQYF,TGTGCCAGCAGCCCGACAGGGGCAGAGGGCTACGAGCAGTACTTC
TRBV14,TRBJ1-1,few,.,CASRVQGNTEAFF,TGTGCCAGCAGGGTACAGGGTAACACTGAAGCTTTCTTT